This T cell receptor beta chain was identified during a study of T-cell memory formation after mild COVID-19. Findings and limits, study-wide: Contracting CD4+ clones sat mainly in CM and EM; CD8+ in EMRA.

Trimming removed 0 bases from V and 6 bases from J, with 8 bases in between. CDR1 is MNHEY and CDR2 is SVGAGI in the germline V gene. The CDR3 length is 13 residues. Each CDR3 protein gets one entry after TCRdb re-called the 5' RACE reads with MiXCR. The sample consists of around 150,000 distinct CDR3 sequences, roughly 28% of them appearing once. On this clonotype itself: Its antigen is unidentified.

The specimen sequenced was PBMCs or a T cell subset sorted from them (not recorded which). J is TRBJ1-2 and V is TRBV6-5; D not resolved. The TCR comes from an adult woman who had mild COVID-19 (a few samples of this study predate the infection). Cell type and time point are not known. CDR3 amino acids: CASSYSSQNGYTF. The CDR3 DNA reads TGTGCCAGCAGTTACTCCTCCCAGAATGGCTACACCTTC.